This T cell receptor beta chain comes out of a study of OX40 agonist ivuxolimab in advanced cancers. The data were produced by immunoSEQ multiplex PCR, yet TCRdb's version contains in-frame clones alone and is incomplete. The sample includes 35,000 to 40,000 clones, 88% of them seen just once. Germline CDR1 is SGHDT and CDR2 is YYEEEE. The CDR3 length is 16 residues. The V end was cut by 4 bases, the J end by 5 bases, with 21 bases between. Sequences were derived from CD4+ or CD8+ T cells sorted from blood, sampled in a trial of the OX40 agonist ivuxolimab. This TCR was recovered from an adult with an advanced solid tumor such as melanoma, head and neck, liver or kidney cancer. The chain has TRBV5-6 and TRBJ1-2; tentatively, D is TRBD1 (5 bases). The CDR3 region has the DNA TGTGCCAGCAGCCCCGGGGCAGGGTATGGGCTATATGGCTACACCTTC. Encoded protein: CASSPGAGYGLYGYTF.